The 32 T cell receptor beta chains in this list originate from one sample, sequenced in a study of radiotherapy plus CTLA-4 blockade in lung cancer. Profiling relied on immunoSEQ multiplex PCR, and the TCRdb table lists in-frame clones only, not all of them. The sample has 77,000 or so clones; over 65% are singletons. The sample here was peripheral blood, taken from a patient treated with radiotherapy plus ipilimumab. These receptors all stem from a human donor with non-small cell lung cancer whose response to radiotherapy plus ipilimumab could not be evaluated.

This clone was recorded only once. The chain is built from TRBV5-1 and TRBJ1-1, with TRBD1 matching over 8 bases. The trim removed 0 bases at V and 1 base at J, leaving 2 bases unmatched. Germline CDR1 SGHRS, CDR2 YFSETQ. The CDR3 is 15 amino acids. Here the CDR3 DNA reads TGCGCCAGCAGCTTGGCAGGGGGCCGGAACACTGAAGCTTTCTTT. This encodes CASSLAGGRNTEAFF.

The genes are TRBV7-2 and TRBJ2-7; 11 positions agree with TRBD1. The CDR3 loop spans 17 amino acids. In germline, CDR1 is SGHTA, CDR2 FQGNSA. With V trimmed by 0 bases and J by 0 bases, 4 bases remained unmatched. The CDR3 protein is CASSLAGQGVFSYEQYF. Here the CDR3 DNA reads TGTGCCAGCAGCTTAGCGGGACAGGGGGTTTTCTCCTACGAGCAGTACTTC.

This clone appeared a single time. The genes are TRBV30 and TRBJ1-2; 9 positions agree with TRBD1. Trimming removed 2 bases from V and 2 bases from J; junction bases left unmatched: 3. Germline values: CDR1 GTSNPN, CDR2 SVGIG (reference sequence). The CDR3 runs 14 residues. The DNA of the CDR3 is TGTGCCTGGAGTAGCGGGACAGGGAACTATGGCTACACCTTC. As protein: CAWSSGTGNYGYTF.

The rearrangement joins TRBV7-9 to TRBJ1-1; D not certain. CDR3 length equals 14 residues. Trimming took off 4 bases at V and 1 base at J, with 10 bases between the two ends. Germline CDR1 reads SEHNR; CDR2 reads FQNEAQ (reference sequence). In nucleotides, the CDR3 is TGTGCCAGCAGCTGGGGAACTAGGAACACTGAAGCTTTCTTT. This translates into CASSWGTRNTEAFF.

The table lists this clone with a few counts. The CDR3: CASSLMEGTNEKLFF. DNA of the CDR3: TGTGCCAGCAGCTTAATGGAGGGAACTAATGAAAAACTGTTTTTT. V usage is TRBV7-3 and J usage is TRBJ1-4, with D uncertain. V was cut by 1 base and J by 1 base, with 7 bases left in between. Germline CDR1 reads SGHTA; CDR2 reads FQGTGA. CDR3 size: 15 residues. The variable domain in full, completed from reference TRBV7-3 and TRBJ1-4, reads GAGVSQTPSNKVTEKGKYVELRCDPISGHTALYWYRQSLGQGPEFLIYFQGTGAADDSGLPNDRFFAVRPEGSVSTLKIQRTERGDSAVYLCASSLMEGTNEKLFFGSGTQLSVL.

The chain has TRBV9 and TRBJ1-1, with D perhaps matching TRBD1 (6 bases). V was cut by 5 bases and J by 10 bases, with 12 bases left in between. CDR1 is SGDLS and CDR2 is YYNGEE in the germline V gene. The CDR3 is made up of 11 amino acids. CDR3 bases: TGTGCCAGCAGAGAGGGACAACTAGCTTTCTTT. This gives the protein CASREGQLAFF.

V gene TRBV11-2 combines with J gene TRBJ1-3; 7 bases are shared with TRBD1. Germline lookup yields CDR1 SGHAT and CDR2 FQNNGV. J gave up 3 bases and V 1 base, and 3 bases lay outside the gene matches. CDR3 size: 15 residues. The CDR3 DNA reads TGTGCCAGCAGCTTAGCATCAGGGGGTGGAAACACCATATATTTT. Translating it yields CASSLASGGGNTIYF.

This rearrangement joins TRBV9 to TRBJ1-5; no clear D gene. V lost 4 bases to trimming and J lost 2 bases, with 13 bases between them. This CDR3 spans 15 amino acids. CDR1 and CDR2 (germline): SGDLS, YYNGEE. The CDR3 sequence is CASSKDGIGNQPQHF. For the CDR3, the DNA is TGTGCCAGCAGCAAAGACGGGATAGGCAATCAGCCCCAGCATTTT.

The chain joins TRBV4-1 to TRBJ1-4; 11 positions agree with TRBD1. Germline assignment: CDR1 MGHRA and CDR2 YSYEKL. With V trimmed by 3 bases and J by 4 bases, 7 bases remained unmatched. The CDR3 sequence is 17 residues long. The CDR3 bases are TGCGCCAGCAGCCAGGGAGTTGGGACAGGGGGTAATGAAAAACTGTTTTTT. As protein: CASSQGVGTGGNEKLFF.

This clone occurred a few times. CDR3 protein: CQGLLNTEAFF. DNA for the CDR3: TGCCAGGGACTTTTGAACACTGAAGCTTTCTTT. The chain links TRBV20-1 to TRBJ1-1; D may be TRBD1 (5 bases). The germline gives CDR1 DFQATT, CDR2 SNEGSKA (reference sequence). This CDR3 has 11 residues.

The rearrangement links TRBV19 to TRBJ2-7; TRBD1 matches at 7 bases. The CDR3 contains 17 residues. V lost 2 bases, J lost 0 bases, and 10 bases stayed unmatched. CDR1 is LNHDA and CDR2 is SQIVND in the germline V gene (reference sequence). CDR3 DNA: TGTGCCAGTAGTATAACTGCGCATCGGGACAGCTCCTACGAGCAGTACTTC. Translating gives CASSITAHRDSSYEQYF. Combining the CDR3 with reference TRBV19 and TRBJ2-7 gives the whole variable domain DGGITQSPKYLFRKEGQNVTLSCEQNLNHDAMYWYRQDPGQGLRLIYYSQIVNDFQKGDIAEGYSVSREKKESFPLTVTSAQKNPTAFYLCASSITAHRDSSYEQYFGPGTRLTVT.

V gene TRBV29-1 combines with J gene TRBJ1-1; 9 bases map to TRBD1. Per germline, CDR1 SQVTM and CDR2 ANQGSEA. V was pared by 2 bases and J by 8 bases, with 6 bases of the junction left unmatched. The CDR3 has 13 residues. For the CDR3, the DNA is TGCAGCGTTGAACCGGGACAGGGAGGGGAAGCTTTCTTT. This translates into CSVEPGQGGEAFF.

This clone was detected many times. The rearrangement links TRBV28 to TRBJ1-2; 7 positions agree with TRBD1. Trimming cost V 3 bases and J 0 bases; bases outside gene matches: 4. The CDR3 is 15 residues long. CDR1 and CDR2 (germline): MDHEN, SYDVKM. DNA of the CDR3: TGTGCCAGCAGTTTGGAGGGGGCGCCTAACTATGGCTACACCTTC. This encodes CASSLEGAPNYGYTF.

The chain has TRBV12-5 and TRBJ2-5, with 11 bases that match TRBD2. CDR1 LGHNT and CDR2 FRNRAP come from the germline V gene. The V and J ends lost 2 bases and 5 bases, in that order; junction bases with no gene match: 7. This CDR3 comprises 16 residues. As DNA, the CDR3 is TGTGCTAGTGGTTTGTTTAGCGGGGGGGCCCGGGAGACCCAGTACTTC. Its translation is CASGLFSGGARETQYF.

The genes are TRBV6-6 and TRBJ1-5; the D is unclear. The germline V gene encodes CDR1 MNHNY and CDR2 SVGAGI (reference sequence). V lost 6 bases, J lost 0 bases, and 6 bases lay in between. The CDR3 sequence is 13 residues long. This CDR3 reads CASSLPSNQPQHF. As DNA, the CDR3 is TGTGCCAGCAGCCTCCCTAGCAATCAGCCCCAGCATTTT.

The V call is TRBV7-2, the J call TRBJ1-2; 7 nucleotides agree with TRBD1. CDR3 length: 14 residues. V lost 1 base to trimming and J lost 4 bases; unmatched junction nucleotides: 3. The germline gives CDR1 SGHTA, CDR2 FQGNSA. CDR3 nucleotides: TGTGCCAGCAGCTTAGGTGGGACAGCCTATGGCTACACCTTC. Its protein product is CASSLGGTAYGYTF.

In this sample, this clone turned up a few times. The V and J genes are TRBV6-6 and TRBJ1-3; TRBD1 agrees at 12 bases. This CDR3 has 15 residues. Trimming cost V 8 bases and J 1 base; bases outside gene matches: 3. Looked up from germline, CDR1 is MNHNY and CDR2 is SVGAGI (reference sequence). This CDR3 reads CASRDRGPSGNTIYF. Written as DNA, the CDR3 is TGTGCCAGCCGGGACAGGGGGCCGTCTGGAAACACCATATATTTT.

The V and J genes are TRBV6-6 and TRBJ2-2; 7 bases match TRBD1. Germline loops: CDR1 MNHNY, CDR2 SVGAGI (reference sequence). The CDR3 covers 16 residues. V trimming: 6 bases; J trimming: 4 bases; junction bases outside the gene matches: 11. The CDR3: CASSPTQGLVTGELFF. Here the CDR3 DNA reads TGTGCCAGCAGCCCAACACAGGGGTTGGTCACCGGGGAGCTGTTTTTT.

There are a few counts of this clone. The rearrangement joins TRBV4-1 to TRBJ2-6, with 8 bases aligning to TRBD1. This CDR3 spans 16 amino acids. Germline trimming cut 4 bases from V and 2 bases from J; bases unmatched to any gene: 4. Germline lookup yields CDR1 MGHRA and CDR2 YSYEKL. CDR3: CASSPSTGAGANVLTF. Written as DNA, the CDR3 is TGCGCCAGCAGCCCCTCGACAGGGGCTGGGGCCAACGTCCTGACTTTC.

The CDR3 nucleotides read TGCGCCAGCAGCTTGGGAGCAGGGAATTCACCCCTCCACTTT. Protein sequence: CASSLGAGNSPLHF. The J gene is TRBJ1-6, the V gene TRBV5-1, with a weak D call TRBD1 (5 bases). The CDR3 runs 14 residues. The V gene's germline CDR1 is SGHRS and CDR2 YFSETQ. V shed 0 bases and J shed 7 bases, with 8 bases lying between them.

The rearrangement links TRBV9 to TRBJ1-1, with unresolved D. The germline V gene encodes CDR1 SGDLS and CDR2 YYNGEE. This CDR3 spans 15 amino acids. V lost 3 bases to trimming and J lost 0 bases, with 12 bases between them. The CDR3 nucleotides are TGTGCCAGCAGCGCTCACACAAGTCTGAACACTGAAGCTTTCTTT. Protein product: CASSAHTSLNTEAFF. Variable domain in full (rest from reference TRBV9 and TRBJ1-1): DSGVTQTPKHLITATGQRVTLRCSPRSGDLSVYWYQQSLDQGLQFLIQYYNGEERAKGNILERFSAQQFPDLHSELNLSSLELGDSALYFCASSAHTSLNTEAFFGQGTRLTVV.

This rearrangement joins TRBV28 to TRBJ1-2, with TRBD1 identical over 10 bases. Per the germline V gene, CDR1 is MDHEN and CDR2 is SYDVKM. J gave up 1 base and V 6 bases, and 8 bases lay outside the gene matches. The CDR3 consists of 16 residues. The CDR3 DNA sequence: TGTGCCAGCAGCTCCGGGACAGGGGACTTTAACTATGGCTACACCTTC. Translation: CASSSGTGDFNYGYTF.

Written as DNA, the CDR3 is TGTGCCAGCCCTAAGCGGGAACAAGAGACCCAGTACTTC. Translated, it gives CASPKREQETQYF. The V and J genes are TRBV2 and TRBJ2-5; TRBD2 matches 7 bases. Trimming at V came to 8 bases and at J to 2 bases, leaving 5 bases not matched to a gene. Germline V CDR1 and CDR2: SNHLY, FYNNEI. The CDR3 spans 13 residues.

This clone came up a few times. The chain couples TRBV5-6 to TRBJ2-3, with 8 bases identical to TRBD2. V lost 6 bases, J lost 2 bases, and 8 bases stayed unmatched. This CDR3 contains 15 residues. Germline lookup yields CDR1 SGHDT and CDR2 YYEEEE. DNA of the CDR3: TGTGCCAGCATCGGAACGGGAGGGCTCACAGATACGCAGTATTTT. As protein: CASIGTGGLTDTQYF.

This chain uses TRBV7-6 with TRBJ2-7; 8 bases agree with TRBD1. CDR1 SGHVS and CDR2 FNYEAQ come from the germline V gene. The length of the CDR3 is 15 residues. J was trimmed by 7 bases and V by 1 base; bases with no gene match: 9. The CDR3 sequence is CASSLVQGALGEQYF. In DNA form, the CDR3 reads TGTGCCAGCAGCTTAGTTCAGGGGGCTTTGGGGGAGCAGTACTTC.

The rearrangement uses TRBV7-2 and TRBJ2-7; weak D call: TRBD2 (6 bases). CDR1 is SGHTA, CDR2 FQGNSA, per germline. Trimming left V 1 base short and J 5 bases short, with 9 bases between. The CDR3 extends over 13 amino acids. CDR3 protein: CASSLGLEHEQYF. The CDR3 DNA reads TGTGCCAGCAGCTTAGGACTAGAGCACGAGCAGTACTTC.

This chain uses TRBV5-5 with TRBJ1-5, with TRBD1 identical over 7 bases. CDR3 length: 14 amino acids. CDR1 is SGHKS and CDR2 is YYEKEE in the germline V gene (reference sequence). V was clipped by 4 bases and J by 6 bases; unmatched bases: 7. The CDR3 DNA reads TGTGCCAGCAGCGGGGGACAGTTGAGTCAGCCCCAGCATTTT. It yields the protein CASSGGQLSQPQHF.

The J gene is TRBJ1-1, the V gene TRBV5-6; unclear D gene. The length of the CDR3 is 15 residues. Germline V gene data show CDR1 as SGHDT and CDR2 as YYEEEE. Trimming pared 2 bases from V and 4 bases from J, leaving 15 bases between. CDR3 in DNA: TGTGCCAGCAGCTTCCTTAGTGGTGTGAGCACTGAAGCTTTCTTT. Protein: CASSFLSGVSTEAFF.

The genes are TRBV30 and TRBJ1-3; D call uncertain. Germline lookup yields CDR1 GTSNPN and CDR2 SVGIG (reference sequence). V lost 0 bases to trimming and J lost 0 bases, with 9 bases between them. This CDR3 region has 15 residues. The CDR3 reads CAWSVGRHSGNTIYF. The CDR3 DNA follows: TGTGCCTGGAGTGTAGGCAGGCACTCTGGAAACACCATATATTTT.

Only one count was recorded for this clone. This chain links TRBV6-5 with TRBJ1-2; 8 bases fit TRBD1. Germline trimming cut 5 bases from V and 6 bases from J; bases unmatched to any gene: 8. The CDR3 extends over 14 amino acids. CDR1 is MNHEY and CDR2 is SVGAGI in the germline V gene. CDR3 coding DNA: TGTGCCAGCAGTAGAGGACAGGGCCCTCATGGCTACACCTTC. Its translation is CASSRGQGPHGYTF.

The genes are TRBV5-1 and TRBJ1-1; unclear D gene. V lost 5 bases, J lost 0 bases, and 14 bases lay in between. Germline loops: CDR1 SGHRS, CDR2 YFSETQ. The CDR3 has 15 residues. The CDR3 nucleotides are TGCGCCAGCAGTTCGAGTCCCCTTATGAACACTGAAGCTTTCTTT. Translated, it gives CASSSSPLMNTEAFF. Based on the CDR3 plus reference TRBV5-1 and TRBJ1-1, the full variable domain is KAGVTQTPRYLIKTRGQQVTLSCSPISGHRSVSWYQQTPGQGLQFLFEYFSETQRNKGNFPGRFSGRQFSNSRSEMNVSTLELGDSALYLCASSSSPLMNTEAFFGQGTRLTVV.

This clone was detected once. The chain has TRBV9 and TRBJ2-1, with 10 bases identical to TRBD2. V shed 2 bases, J shed 5 bases, and the junction held 4 bases outside the gene matches. Looked up from germline, CDR1 is SGDLS and CDR2 is YYNGEE. The CDR3 covers 15 residues. The CDR3 nucleotides read TGTGCCAGCAGCGTGGAGCGGGGGGGGAACAATGAGCAGTTCTTC. This gives the protein CASSVERGGNNEQFF. Full variable domain (missing parts from reference TRBV9 and TRBJ2-1): DSGVTQTPKHLITATGQRVTLRCSPRSGDLSVYWYQQSLDQGLQFLIQYYNGEERAKGNILERFSAQQFPDLHSELNLSSLELGDSALYFCASSVERGGNNEQFFGPGTRLTVL.